These 2 T cell receptor beta chains were sequenced from one sample in a study of CD8 T cells in ankylosing spondylitis. Their cognate antigens are unknown. Findings of the study overall: Fewer than 10 highly homologous variants made up a TCR beta motif that seemed to typify ankylosing spondylitis blood.

One entry per CDR3 protein results from TCRdb running MiXCR on the 5' RACE reads. The data show 750,000 to 850,000 distinct CDR3 sequences, roughly 10% seen once. Sequences were obtained from blood, either unsorted or a sorted T cell fraction (not recorded which). The origin of the receptors is a male donor with ankylosing spondylitis.

The chain combines TRBV7-9 with TRBJ2-3; TRBD1 agrees at 9 bases. CDR3 length: 15 amino acids. The germline V gene has CDR1 SEHNR and CDR2 FQNEAQ (reference sequence). With V trimmed by 6 bases and J by 2 bases, 6 bases remained unmatched. The CDR3 is CASRYRGRDTDTQYF. CDR3 DNA: TGTGCCAGCAGATACAGGGGGCGGGACACAGATACGCAGTATTTT.

The rearrangement joins TRBV18 to TRBJ2-3; 7 bases map to TRBD2. From germline, CDR1 is KGHSH and CDR2 LQKENI. CDR3 size: 14 residues. V was clipped by 5 bases and J by 5 bases; unmatched bases: 7. CDR3 in amino acids: CASSTASGVDTQYF. The CDR3 nucleotides read TGTGCCAGCTCAACCGCTAGCGGCGTAGATACGCAGTATTTT.